Only a few counts were recorded for the clone carrying this T cell receptor (beta chain). Antigen unknown. These data are taken from a study of somatic mutations in cytotoxic T cells in rheumatoid arthritis. Sequenced by immunoSEQ multiplex PCR; TCRdb stores in-frame clones only, minus some. The table records roughly 16,000 clones, roughly four fifths of them present only once. The CDR3 totals 14 residues. After CD4+ and CD8+ cells were isolated by positive magnetic bead selection, their purity was checked by flow cytometry. Points from the study as a whole: Within 8 of 65 patients, the single biggest CD8+ clone made up more than 20% of CD8+ cells.

Sequenced input: CD8+ T cells sorted from blood. The rearrangement uses TRBV21-1 and TRBJ2-1; TRBD2 was called by the table and not checked on the DNA. TRBV21-1 is tagged as a pseudogene. The sequence was obtained from a woman in her 50s with rheumatoid arthritis. The chain's CDR3 is CASILAGGRNEQFF. The DNA of the CDR3 is TGTGCCAGCATACTAGCGGGGGGGCGGAATGAGCAGTTCTTC.